This T cell receptor (beta chain) was profiled in a study of T cell changes during pregnancy in multiple sclerosis. Libraries were prepared by immunoSEQ multiplex PCR; TCRdb keeps only in-frame clonotypes and omits some of them. The table records about 40,000 clones, around 90% of them present only once. The V end was cut by 3 bases, the J end by 0 bases, with 11 bases between. The CDR3 is 15 amino acids. The sequence was obtained from a female donor in good health, enrolled as a control in a pregnancy study. The specimen comprised CD4+ T cells from peripheral blood mononuclear cells, sampled in the second trimester of pregnancy. This sequence joins TRBV23-1 and TRBJ1-1; D might be TRBD1 (5 bases). TRBV23-1 is treated as an ORF (open reading frame) with a function not yet certain. CDR3 sequence: CASSHPRAMNTEAFF. The DNA for the CDR3 is TGCGCCAGCAGTCACCCCAGGGCTATGAACACTGAAGCTTTCTTT.